Given below is one T cell receptor (beta chain) in context. In the original processing: Reference gene primer amplification yielded estimated nucleated cell counts. The table came from immunoSEQ multiplex PCR; TCRdb's copy has only in-frame clones and leaves some out. V and J calls and clone size follow that table, whereas D and trimming were derived from the DNA. The repertoire holds 20,000 to 25,000 clones, with 80% to 95% as singletons. Germline trimming cut 2 bases from V and 8 bases from J; bases unmatched to any gene: 5. This CDR3 spans 13 amino acids. The V gene's germline CDR1 is WSHSY and CDR2 SAAADI. This sample is drawn from a study of blood T cell repertoires in COVID-19. Looking at the study overall: Samples came from the United States, Italy and Spain, spanning acute and convalescent COVID-19. T cells, B-cell-depleted T cells, or PBMCs supplied cDNA or gDNA.

The sequenced sample was peripheral blood. The chain joins TRBV10-2 to TRBJ1-2, with 7 bases that match TRBD1. This clonotype was obtained from a human donor in a cohort sampled during active COVID-19. The CDR3 protein is CASSEEGARGYTF. The CDR3 DNA sequence: TGCGCCAGCAGTGAGGAGGGGGCGCGCGGCTACACCTTC.